The 29 T cell receptor beta chains below come from one sample, sequenced in a study of radiotherapy plus CTLA-4 blockade in lung cancer. TCRdb keeps only in-frame clones here, not all; method: immunoSEQ multiplex PCR. The sample holds fewer than 100,000 clones, under 90% seen once. Sequenced material: peripheral blood, taken from a patient treated with radiotherapy plus ipilimumab. These receptor sequences come from a human donor with non-small cell lung cancer who had stable disease on radiotherapy plus ipilimumab.

The chain has TRBV28 and TRBJ1-5, with D possibly TRBD1 on 5 matching bases. V lost 6 bases and J lost 7, with 19 bases in between. CDR1 is MDHEN, CDR2 SYDVKM, per germline. This CDR3 spans 15 amino acids. In nucleotides, the CDR3 is TGTGCCAGCAGCCCCCCCTTGAGGGGTTTGCAGCCCCAGCATTTT. Translating gives CASSPPLRGLQPQHF.

CDR3: CASSEQRTGLEKLFF. The CDR3 nucleotides are TGTGCCAGCAGTGAGCAGCGGACCGGACTCGAAAAACTGTTTTTT. The chain employs TRBV2 and TRBJ1-4; D unclear. The CDR3 contains 15 residues. The germline V gene encodes CDR1 SNHLY and CDR2 FYNNEI. Trimming removed 3 bases at V and 8 bases at J, with 16 bases between.

The chain has TRBV5-4 and TRBJ2-7; perhaps TRBD2 as D (6 bases). Germline V gene sequence: CDR1 SGHNT, CDR2 YYREEE (reference sequence). CDR3 length equals 15 residues. Trimming took off 0 bases at V and 0 bases at J, with 10 bases between the two ends. CDR3 bases: TGTGCCAGCAGCTTGGCGGGGGTCGACTCCTACGAGCAGTACTTC. Translated: CASSLAGVDSYEQYF.

This sequence joins TRBV28 and TRBJ1-1, with a weak D call TRBD1 (6 bases). V gave up 1 base and J gave up 3 bases, with 12 bases separating them. Germline V gives CDR1 MDHEN, CDR2 SYDVKM. This CDR3 has 15 residues. This CDR3 is CASSLLWGAHTEAFF. CDR3 sequence (DNA): TGTGCCAGCAGTTTATTGTGGGGGGCTCACACTGAAGCTTTCTTT.

This clone has only a few counts. The chain couples TRBV9 to TRBJ2-2; D is perhaps TRBD2 (5 bases). There are 14 residues in the CDR3. V lost 4 bases, J lost 0 bases, and 7 bases lay in between. The V gene's germline CDR1 is SGDLS and CDR2 YYNGEE. The chain's CDR3 is CASSFGTNTGELFF. The CDR3 nucleotides are TGTGCCAGCAGCTTCGGGACGAACACCGGGGAGCTGTTTTTT.

The V gene is TRBV2, the J gene TRBJ2-1; 15 nucleotides match TRBD2. Trimming at V came to 1 base and at J to 3 bases, leaving 1 base not matched to a gene. Germline CDR1 SNHLY, CDR2 FYNNEI. This CDR3 has 17 amino acids. The CDR3 sequence: CASSEGGLAGGYNEQFF. The CDR3 DNA follows: TGTGCCAGCAGTGAAGGGGGACTAGCGGGAGGCTACAATGAGCAGTTCTTC.

This clone was detected once. The CDR3 spells CASSGREGLISYNEQFF. DNA for the CDR3: TGCGCCAGCAGCGGTCGAGAAGGGCTGATATCCTACAATGAGCAGTTCTTC. The gene calls are TRBV5-1 and TRBJ2-1; D is undetermined. V lost 4 bases to trimming and J lost 1 base, with 18 bases between them. CDR1 is SGHRS and CDR2 is YFSETQ in the germline V gene. CDR3 size: 17 residues.

The chain recombines TRBV19 with TRBJ2-1, with 9 bases that match TRBD2. V was clipped by 4 bases and J by 0 bases; unmatched bases: 4. The CDR3 runs to 16 residues. Germline V gene data show CDR1 as LNHDA and CDR2 as SQIVND (reference sequence). The CDR3 DNA is TGTGCCAGTAGTACTAGCGGGAAGGGCTCCTACAATGAGCAGTTCTTC. The encoded protein is CASSTSGKGSYNEQFF.

Comment on this clone: The same CDR3 can be traced to other DNA sequences in this sample. This sequence joins TRBV6-5 and TRBJ1-1; D remains unclear. The CDR3 extends over 13 amino acids. Germline V lookup: CDR1 MNHEY, CDR2 SVGAGI. The V and J ends lost 2 bases and 1 base respectively, with 5 bases between them. The CDR3 sequence is CASSYTGNTEAFF. DNA of the CDR3: TGTGCCAGCAGTTACACGGGGAACACTGAAGCTTTCTTT.

This clone came up a few times. J is TRBJ1-4 and V is TRBV7-2; D is possibly TRBD1 (6 bases). Germline CDR1 and CDR2: SGHTA and FQGNSA. The V end was cut by 3 bases, the J end by 8 bases, with 16 bases between. This CDR3 contains 15 residues. This CDR3 reads CASSFSPGVGEKLFF. The DNA of the CDR3 is TGTGCCAGCAGCTTCTCCCCAGGGGTGGGCGAAAAACTGTTTTTT.

The chain recombines TRBV19 with TRBJ1-1; 8 bases are a match to TRBD1. The V segment lost 4 bases and the J segment 2 bases; nucleotides outside the gene matches: 6. CDR3 length: 15 residues. The germline gives CDR1 LNHDA, CDR2 SQIVND (reference sequence). CDR3 sequence reads: CASSTRDRTNTEAFF. In DNA form, the CDR3 reads TGTGCCAGTAGTACCCGGGACAGGACTAACACTGAAGCTTTCTTT.

The rearrangement links TRBV9 to TRBJ2-7; D is possibly TRBD1 or TRBD2 (5 bases each). V gave up 4 bases and J gave up 6 bases, with 20 bases separating them. Germline V gene lookup returns CDR1 SGDLS and CDR2 YYNGEE. The CDR3 contains 15 residues. The CDR3: CASSPELRGVPEQYF. The CDR3 bases are TGTGCCAGCAGCCCCGAACTGCGAGGGGTCCCCGAGCAGTACTTC.

This chain joins TRBV4-1 and TRBJ1-2, with 8 nucleotides matching TRBD1. The CDR3 covers 18 residues. Germline V gives CDR1 MGHRA, CDR2 YSYEKL. The junction had 14 bases not matched to a gene; V was cut back by 2 bases and J by 3 bases. The CDR3 DNA sequence: TGCGCCAGCAGCCAAAAAGGGGGAGTCATACAGGGGGACTATGGCTACACCTTC. Translating gives CASSQKGGVIQGDYGYTF.

The chain is built from TRBV7-9 and TRBJ1-5; TRBD1 matches at 7 bases. The trim removed 2 bases at V and 5 bases at J, leaving 0 bases unmatched. The CDR3 is 13 residues long. The germline CDR1 and CDR2 sequences are SEHNR and FQNEAQ (reference sequence). The chain's CDR3 is CASSLTGDQPQHF. As DNA, the CDR3 is TGTGCCAGCAGCTTAACAGGGGATCAGCCCCAGCATTTT.

This clone appeared a single time. The chain uses TRBV7-9 and TRBJ2-7, with D hard to call. The CDR3 totals 14 residues. Germline V gives CDR1 SEHNR, CDR2 FQNEAQ (reference sequence). V dropped 1 base and J dropped 0 bases, with 7 bases sitting between them. CDR3 sequence: CASSLVFSSYEQYF. CDR3 nucleotide sequence: TGTGCCAGCAGCTTAGTTTTCAGCTCCTACGAGCAGTACTTC.

The chain employs TRBV9 and TRBJ1-6, with D uncertain. V gave up 0 bases and J gave up 0 bases, with 7 bases separating them. The length of the CDR3 is 16 residues. The germline gives CDR1 SGDLS, CDR2 YYNGEE. The CDR3 DNA sequence: TGTGCCAGCAGCGTAGTTGGGAGCTCCTATAATTCACCCCTCCACTTT. Amino acids: CASSVVGSSYNSPLHF.

Here the CDR3 reads CASSLETGFVDTEAFF. The CDR3 DNA sequence: TGTGCCAGCAGCTTGGAAACAGGGTTTGTCGACACTGAAGCTTTCTTT. The V and J genes are TRBV5-6 and TRBJ1-1; TRBD1 might be the D (6 bases). The CDR3 is 16 residues long. Between the trimmed V and J ends, which lost 0 bases and 3 bases, there was a span of 15 bases. Germline CDR1 is SGHDT and CDR2 is YYEEEE.

The J gene is TRBJ1-6, the V gene TRBV28; TRBD1 is a possible D gene (5 bases). The CDR3 loop spans 15 amino acids. Trimming took off 5 bases at V and 9 bases at J, with 17 bases between the two ends. Germline V gene sequence: CDR1 MDHEN, CDR2 SYDVKM. CDR3 bases: TGTGCCAGCAGTCCGCATCCCAATCAGGGTTCACCCCTCCACTTT. Encoded protein: CASSPHPNQGSPLHF.

The chain links TRBV27 to TRBJ2-5; D gene uncertain. The CDR3 consists of 14 residues. CDR1 and CDR2 from the germline V gene are MNHEY and SMNVEV (reference sequence). Deletions cut 1 base from V and 3 bases from J, with 9 bases between. CDR3 residues: CASSLFPSKETQYF. As DNA, the CDR3 is TGTGCCAGCAGTTTATTCCCGAGTAAAGAGACCCAGTACTTC.

The chain employs TRBV4-1 and TRBJ1-4; possibly TRBD1 for D (5 bases). Trimming removed 4 bases at V and 0 bases at J, with 12 bases between. Germline V gene data show CDR1 as MGHRA and CDR2 as YSYEKL. The CDR3 loop spans 16 amino acids. CDR3 sequence reads: CASSREAGSTNEKLFF. The CDR3 region has the DNA TGCGCCAGCAGCCGGGAGGCAGGGTCAACTAATGAAAAACTGTTTTTT.

This clone was counted only a few times. This chain joins TRBV19 and TRBJ1-3; D ambiguous. CDR1 LNHDA and CDR2 SQIVND come from the germline V gene (reference sequence). V lost 5 bases to trimming and J lost 0 bases, with 5 bases between them. The CDR3 runs 13 residues. The CDR3 region is CASSSNSGNTIYF. CDR3 coding DNA: TGTGCCAGTAGTTCCAACTCTGGAAACACCATATATTTT.

This clone was recorded only once. The chain uses TRBV19 and TRBJ2-5, with TRBD2 as a possible D gene (6 bases). CDR3 length equals 13 residues. Trimming removed 6 bases from V and 4 bases from J, with 12 bases in between. CDR1 LNHDA and CDR2 SQIVND come from the germline V gene (reference sequence). CDR3 protein: CASSNRRGETQYF. CDR3 DNA: TGTGCCAGTAGCAACAGGAGGGGAGAGACCCAGTACTTC.

V gene TRBV29-1 combines with J gene TRBJ1-2; tentative D call: TRBD1 (5 bases). V dropped 5 bases and J dropped 3 bases, with 10 bases sitting between them. Germline assignment: CDR1 SQVTM and CDR2 ANQGSEA. The CDR3 runs 12 residues. CDR3 bases: TGCAGCGTTTTAAGAGGGGACTATGGCTACACCTTC. This codes for CSVLRGDYGYTF.

The chain is built from TRBV10-3 and TRBJ2-5; 7 positions agree with TRBD2. The germline gives CDR1 ENHRY, CDR2 SYGVKD. J was trimmed by 8 bases and V by 6 bases; bases with no gene match: 15. The CDR3 contains 15 residues. The CDR3 loop is CAISGTTDVGETQYF. CDR3 nucleotides: TGTGCCATCAGCGGGACTACCGATGTCGGGGAAACCCAGTACTTC.

The chain employs TRBV5-1 and TRBJ2-6; weak D call: TRBD1 (6 bases). CDR1 and CDR2 (germline): SGHRS, YFSETQ. V was shortened by 2 bases and J by 0 bases, with 15 bases between the two germline ends. There are 18 residues in the CDR3. As DNA, the CDR3 is TGCGCCAGCAGCTTTGGCAGGGGTCAGGGCTCTGGGGCCAACGTCCTGACTTTC. Amino acid sequence: CASSFGRGQGSGANVLTF. The full variable domain, its missing parts supplied by reference TRBV5-1 and TRBJ2-6, is KAGVTQTPRYLIKTRGQQVTLSCSPISGHRSVSWYQQTPGQGLQFLFEYFSETQRNKGNFPGRFSGRQFSNSRSEMNVSTLELGDSALYLCASSFGRGQGSGANVLTFGAGSRLTVL.

V gene TRBV19 combines with J gene TRBJ2-3, with 8 bases matching TRBD2. CDR1 is LNHDA and CDR2 is SQIVND in the germline V gene (reference sequence). The junction had 8 bases not matched to a gene; V was cut back by 6 bases and J by 3 bases. There are 15 residues in the CDR3. CDR3 in amino acids: CASSLAGLETDTQYF. The CDR3 DNA reads as TGTGCCAGTAGCTTAGCGGGGTTAGAAACAGATACGCAGTATTTT.

The gene calls are TRBV6-5 and TRBJ1-2; maybe TRBD1 (6 bases). In germline, CDR1 is MNHEY, CDR2 SVGAGI. CDR3 length: 15 residues. V lost 4 bases and J 5 bases, leaving 17 bases between the germline ends. CDR3 sequence reads: CASSFSQGALYGYTF. DNA for the CDR3: TGTGCCAGCAGTTTCTCACAGGGCGCTCTGTATGGCTACACCTTC.

The rearrangement uses TRBV30 and TRBJ1-1; D is perhaps TRBD1 (6 bases). Germline CDR1 reads GTSNPN; CDR2 reads SVGIG (reference sequence). V lost 2 bases to trimming and J lost 4 bases, with 8 bases between them. CDR3 length equals 12 residues. CDR3 sequence reads: CAWSQGITEAFF. The CDR3 coding sequence is TGTGCCTGGAGTCAGGGGATCACTGAAGCTTTCTTT.

The chain uses TRBV27 and TRBJ2-3; TRBD2 might be the D (6 bases). CDR3 length: 14 amino acids. V lost 5 bases to trimming and J lost 0 bases, with 9 bases between them. Germline lookup yields CDR1 MNHEY and CDR2 SMNVEV (reference sequence). DNA for the CDR3: TGTGCCAGCAGTCCGGGGGATAGCACAGATACGCAGTATTTT. This encodes CASSPGDSTDTQYF.